The 18 T cell receptor beta chains in this list originate from one sample, sequenced in a study of cytomegalovirus exposure and HLA in healthy donors. Primers: 60 Vbeta forward and 13 Jbeta reverse. Libraries were prepared by immunoSEQ multiplex PCR; TCRdb keeps only in-frame clonotypes and omits some of them. The data show around 220,000 clones, roughly four fifths seen once. Material for sequencing was PBMCs. The receptor source for this set is a girl aged 5-17 years in good health and CMV-seronegative.

The chain has TRBV6-6 and TRBJ1-2; weak D call: TRBD1 (5 bases). From germline, CDR1 is MNHNY and CDR2 SVGAGI (reference sequence). The V and J ends lost 7 bases and 0 bases respectively, with 9 bases between them. The CDR3 spans 13 residues. The CDR3 is CASNRITNYGYTF. CDR3 DNA: TGTGCCAGCAACAGGATTACTAACTATGGCTACACCTTC.

The chain carries TRBV5-4 and TRBJ2-3, with TRBD1 matching over 10 bases. The CDR3 is made up of 13 amino acids. The V gene end was trimmed by 9 bases and the J gene end by 4 bases; junction bases not matched to a gene: 5. Germline V CDR1 and CDR2: SGHNT, YYREEE (reference sequence). The CDR3 here is CATQTGGSDTQYF. CDR3 DNA: TGTGCCACCCAGACAGGGGGCTCAGATACGCAGTATTTT. Supplemented by reference TRBV5-4 and TRBJ2-3, the full variable domain reads ETGVTQSPTHLIKTRGQQVTLRCSSQSGHNTVSWYQQALGQGPQFIFQYYREEENGRGNFPPRFSGLQFPNYSSELNVNALELDDSALYLCATQTGGSDTQYFGPGTRLTVL.

The chain couples TRBV11-2 to TRBJ2-1; 9 bases agree with TRBD1. Germline CDR1 SGHAT, CDR2 FQNNGV. The CDR3 runs 15 residues. Trimming removed 6 bases from V and 7 bases from J; junction bases left unmatched: 10. The CDR3 sequence is CASRYSPQGANEQFF. CDR3 sequence (DNA): TGTGCCAGCAGATACAGCCCACAGGGGGCGAATGAGCAGTTCTTC.

Written as DNA, the CDR3 is TGTGCCAGCGAACCCGGGACTAGCAGCACCGGGGAGCTGTTTTTT. Its translation: CASEPGTSSTGELFF. This rearrangement joins TRBV6-5 to TRBJ2-2; 9 nucleotides line up with TRBD2. Germline trimming cut 8 bases from V and 4 bases from J; bases unmatched to any gene: 8. In germline, CDR1 is MNHEY, CDR2 SVGAGI. The CDR3 spans 15 residues.

In the case of this clone: Other DNA sequences in the sample encode the same CDR3. The rearrangement uses TRBV6-5 and TRBJ1-5; D is unresolved. The germline CDR1 and CDR2 sequences are MNHEY and SVGAGI. V lost 2 bases and J lost 3, with 5 bases in between. There are 13 residues in the CDR3. CDR3 nucleotide sequence: TGTGCCAGCAGTTACAGAGACAATCAGCCCCAGCATTTT. Translation: CASSYRDNQPQHF.

This clone occurred once. The J gene is TRBJ2-1, the V gene TRBV4-1; 10 nucleotides match TRBD2. V dropped 4 bases and J dropped 1; count of bases not matched to a gene: 7. The CDR3 consists of 17 residues. Per the germline V gene, CDR1 is MGHRA and CDR2 is YSYEKL. The CDR3 bases are TGCGCCAGCAGCCCGTCTAGCGGGAGCTCATCCTACAATGAGCAGTTCTTC. Translation: CASSPSSGSSSYNEQFF.

The chain combines TRBV5-8 with TRBJ2-7, with D perhaps TRBD1 (6 bases). The germline V and J ends were trimmed by 4 bases and 7 bases, with 15 bases remaining between them. The CDR3 is 13 residues long. Germline V gene sequence: CDR1 SGHTS, CDR2 YDEGEE. In nucleotides, the CDR3 is TGTGCCAGCAGCAATTACAGGGACGGGGAGCAGTACTTC. This gives the protein CASSNYRDGEQYF.

This chain links TRBV5-4 with TRBJ1-1; D perhaps matches TRBD1 (6 bases). V lost 0 bases and J lost 8, with 11 bases in between. This CDR3 is 13 amino acids long. Germline assignment: CDR1 SGHNT and CDR2 YYREEE (reference sequence). CDR3 region: CASSLETGNEAFF. CDR3 in DNA: TGTGCCAGCAGCTTGGAAACAGGGAACGAAGCTTTCTTT.

The chain recombines TRBV5-1 with TRBJ2-3, with 13 bases fitting TRBD2. V lost 4 bases, J lost 5 bases, and 7 bases stayed unmatched. Germline V gene sequence: CDR1 SGHRS, CDR2 YFSETQ. The CDR3 contains 16 residues. CDR3 DNA: TGCGCCAGCAGCAGGAGGACTAGCGGGAGAAGAGATACGCAGTATTTT. This sequence encodes CASSRRTSGRRDTQYF.

This clone was counted once. The chain carries TRBV27 and TRBJ2-2; D might be TRBD1 (7 bases). Germline V gives CDR1 MNHEY, CDR2 SMNVEV (reference sequence). Trimming left V 7 bases short and J 6 bases short, with 18 bases between. There are 15 residues in the CDR3. The CDR3 coding sequence is TGTGCCAGCACCATAATACAGGGGACTCCCGGGGAGCTGTTTTTT. It encodes CASTIIQGTPGELFF.

The chain carries TRBV19 and TRBJ1-4, with 10 bases fitting TRBD1. V gave up 7 bases and J gave up 8 bases; unmatched junction bases: 4. CDR1 and CDR2 from the germline V gene are LNHDA and SQIVND (reference sequence). The length of the CDR3 is 13 residues. In DNA, the CDR3 is TGTGCCAGTACCGGACAGGGGGGAGAAAAACTGTTTTTT. The encoded protein is CASTGQGGEKLFF. Variable domain in full (rest from reference TRBV19 and TRBJ1-4): DGGITQSPKYLFRKEGQNVTLSCEQNLNHDAMYWYRQDPGQGLRLIYYSQIVNDFQKGDIAEGYSVSREKKESFPLTVTSAQKNPTAFYLCASTGQGGEKLFFGSGTQLSVL.

This rearrangement joins TRBV4-3 to TRBJ2-2; weak D call: TRBD2 (6 bases). Germline CDR1 reads LGHNA; CDR2 reads YSLEER. The CDR3 is 16 amino acids. The V end was cut by 8 bases, the J end by 4 bases, with 20 bases between. The CDR3 nucleotides read TGCGCCAGCGGTCCGGCGATGCAGGGAGGCACCGGGGAGCTGTTTTTT. This sequence encodes CASGPAMQGGTGELFF.

This clone was counted between two and nine times. CDR3 DNA sequence: TGCGCCAGCAGCCTTTCTACGAGGGTCTACGAGCAGTACTTC. Amino acid sequence: CASSLSTRVYEQYF. This chain connects TRBV4-1 to TRBJ2-7; perhaps TRBD2 as D (5 bases). V was shortened by 4 bases and J by 3 bases, with 13 bases between the two germline ends. Looked up from germline, CDR1 is MGHRA and CDR2 is YSYEKL. This CDR3 is 14 amino acids long.

The rearrangement links TRBV7-9 to TRBJ1-5; 9 bases are shared with TRBD1. V trimming: 4 bases; J trimming: 5 bases; junction bases outside the gene matches: 6. Germline lookup yields CDR1 SEHNR and CDR2 FQNEAQ (reference sequence). The CDR3 consists of 15 residues. The CDR3 bases are TGTGCCAGCAGCTCTTGGACAGGGGCAGATCAGCCCCAGCATTTT. Its translation is CASSSWTGADQPQHF.

V usage is TRBV9 and J usage is TRBJ2-5; D remains ambiguous. Germline V CDR1 and CDR2: SGDLS, YYNGEE. The CDR3 totals 13 residues. The V gene lost 0 bases and the J gene lost 5 bases, with 8 bases spanning the gap. The CDR3 DNA sequence: TGTGCCAGCAGCGTAGAATCCCCGGAGACCCAGTACTTC. Translation: CASSVESPETQYF.

The rearrangement links TRBV6-1 to TRBJ1-1; TRBD1 aligns across 7 bases. Germline loops: CDR1 MNHNS, CDR2 SASEGT. The CDR3 extends over 15 amino acids. V gave up 6 bases and J gave up 5 bases; unmatched junction bases: 12. The CDR3 DNA is TGTGCCAGCAGGCACCCGGCAGGGGGTACTACTGAAGCTTTCTTT. Protein: CASRHPAGGTTEAFF.

The chain couples TRBV2 to TRBJ1-2; D remains unclear. Germline V lookup: CDR1 SNHLY, CDR2 FYNNEI. V was shortened by 2 bases and J by 8 bases, with 9 bases between the two germline ends. This CDR3 has 12 amino acids. Written as DNA, the CDR3 is TGTGCCAGCAGTGAAAGAGCACTAGGCTACACCTTC. This codes for CASSERALGYTF.

The chain carries TRBV9 and TRBJ1-3; D is unclear. V lost 0 bases and J 0 bases, leaving 10 bases between the germline ends. CDR1 and CDR2 from the germline V gene are SGDLS and YYNGEE. The CDR3 consists of 16 residues. CDR3: CASSVVSRNSGNTIYF. The CDR3 region has the DNA TGTGCCAGCAGCGTAGTGTCGCGGAACTCTGGAAACACCATATATTTT.